A single sample is the source of the 14 T cell receptor beta chains below, sequenced in a study of blood T cell repertoires in COVID-19. Generated by immunoSEQ multiplex PCR, the TCRdb table keeps only in-frame clones and is missing some. Of some 230,000 clones listed, about nine tenths are singletons. Sequenced input: peripheral blood. The receptors were sampled from a man in his thirties or forties who had recovered from COVID-19.

This sequence joins TRBV21-1 and TRBJ1-5. TRBV21-1 is listed as a pseudogene. The CDR3 is 22 residues long. CDR3 protein: CASSKAPGGATVADKGNQPQHF. The CDR3 bases are TGTGCCAGCAGCAAAGCGCCTGGGGGGGCGACCGTAGCGGACAAAGGAAATCAGCCCCAGCATTTT.

J is TRBJ1-5 and V is TRBV5-4; the D is unclear. From germline, CDR1 is SGHNT and CDR2 YYREEE (reference sequence). V was shortened by 0 bases and J by 8 bases, with 9 bases between the two germline ends. The CDR3 extends over 13 amino acids. The CDR3 reads CASSLDRGEPQHF. The CDR3 nucleotides read TGTGCCAGCAGCTTGGATCGCGGGGAGCCCCAGCATTTT.

This chain uses TRBV5-6 with TRBJ2-3; 10 nucleotides match TRBD1. Germline V gives CDR1 SGHDT, CDR2 YYEEEE. The CDR3 is made up of 15 amino acids. V lost 2 bases and J lost 1; bases outside the gene matches: 1. The CDR3 bases are TGTGCCAGCAGCTTCGGGACAGGGGGCACAGATACGCAGTATTTT. This encodes CASSFGTGGTDTQYF.

The chain combines TRBV3-1 (or the pseudogene TRBV3-2) with TRBJ1-5; no clear D gene. V lost 1 base and J lost 6, with 7 bases in between. Germline lookup yields CDR1 LGHDT and CDR2 YNNKEL (reference sequence). The CDR3 extends over 13 amino acids. The CDR3 is CASSQAPGQPQHF. In DNA, the CDR3 is TGTGCCAGCAGCCAAGCCCCCGGTCAGCCCCAGCATTTT.

The rearrangement uses TRBV4-2 and TRBJ1-3; D gene uncertain. This CDR3 comprises 15 residues. V lost 1 base and J 0 bases, leaving 7 bases between the germline ends. The germline V gene encodes CDR1 LGHNA and CDR2 YNFKEQ. CDR3 sequence: CASSQASDSGNTIYF. CDR3 in DNA: TGTGCCAGCAGCCAAGCCTCAGACTCTGGAAACACCATATATTTT.

This chain links TRBV27 with TRBJ2-7; D gene uncertain. V lost 6 bases and J 5 bases, leaving 14 bases between the germline ends. The CDR3 covers 13 residues. Germline CDR1 is MNHEY and CDR2 is SMNVEV (reference sequence). The CDR3 here is CASSDAYLDEQYF. The DNA for the CDR3 is TGTGCCAGCAGCGACGCATACCTAGACGAGCAGTACTTC.

The chain employs TRBV27 and TRBJ1-6; no definite D call. The CDR3 runs 14 residues. Deletions cut 2 bases from V and 10 bases from J, with 12 bases between. CDR1 and CDR2 from the germline V gene are MNHEY and SMNVEV (reference sequence). As DNA, the CDR3 is TGTGCCAGCAGTTTAAAGCCTGTCGCCTCACCCCTCCACTTT. Its protein product is CASSLKPVASPLHF.

The J gene is TRBJ2-7, the V gene TRBV11-3, with D unclear. The ends were cut back, 0 bases at V and 5 bases at J, with 5 bases in the middle. From germline, CDR1 is SGHNT and CDR2 YENEEA. CDR3 length: 12 residues. The CDR3 sequence is CASSLDGHEQYF. The CDR3 DNA is TGTGCCAGCAGCTTAGATGGGCACGAGCAGTACTTC.

This CDR3 is CASRADRGRTGELFF. In DNA form, the CDR3 reads TGTGCCAGCAGGGCCGACAGGGGCCGGACCGGGGAGCTGTTTTTT. The rearrangement links TRBV2 to TRBJ2-2, with TRBD1 matching 8 bases. This CDR3 contains 15 residues. From germline, CDR1 is SNHLY and CDR2 FYNNEI. V gave up 6 bases and J gave up 5 bases; unmatched junction bases: 8.

The CDR3 region is CASSYSSGGLTDTQYF. Here the CDR3 DNA reads TGTGCCAGCAGTTACTCTAGCGGGGGACTCACAGATACGCAGTATTTT. The V call is TRBV6-2 or TRBV6-3, the J call TRBJ2-3; 9 nucleotides line up with TRBD2. V gave up 0 bases and J gave up 2 bases; unmatched junction bases: 3. Germline CDR1 and CDR2: MNHEY and SVGEGT. The CDR3 runs 16 residues.

The V and J genes are TRBV5-8 and TRBJ2-2, with TRBD1 matching over 7 bases. Trimming at V came to 4 bases and at J to 2 bases, leaving 5 bases not matched to a gene. The CDR3 has 15 residues. Germline V lookup: CDR1 SGHTS, CDR2 YDEGEE. This chain's CDR3 is CASSPGTANTGELFF. The CDR3, as DNA: TGTGCCAGCAGCCCCGGGACAGCTAACACCGGGGAGCTGTTTTTT.

V and J are TRBV5-1 and TRBJ2-7; a possible D gene is TRBD2 (6 bases). The CDR3 has 14 residues. CDR1 is SGHRS, CDR2 YFSETQ, per germline. V lost 4 bases, J lost 4 bases, and 15 bases lay in between. This CDR3 is CASSISQRAYEQYF. CDR3 coding DNA: TGCGCCAGCAGCATTTCCCAGCGGGCTTACGAGCAGTACTTC.

The chain recombines TRBV5-1 with TRBJ2-3; D gene uncertain. The V end was cut by 0 bases, the J end by 5 bases, with 13 bases between. The CDR3 length is 15 residues. The V gene's germline CDR1 is SGHRS and CDR2 YFSETQ. CDR3 loop: CASSLGMGYGDTQYF. The DNA of the CDR3 is TGCGCCAGCAGCTTGGGAATGGGCTACGGAGATACGCAGTATTTT.

This sequence joins TRBV18 and TRBJ1-2; TRBD1 agrees at 12 bases. V shed 0 bases, J shed 8 bases, and the junction held 4 bases outside the gene matches. The CDR3 totals 15 residues. Germline CDR1 reads KGHSH; CDR2 reads LQKENI. The CDR3 here is CASSPPGQGARGYTF. CDR3 nucleotides: TGTGCCAGCTCACCACCGGGACAGGGGGCAAGGGGCTACACCTTC.